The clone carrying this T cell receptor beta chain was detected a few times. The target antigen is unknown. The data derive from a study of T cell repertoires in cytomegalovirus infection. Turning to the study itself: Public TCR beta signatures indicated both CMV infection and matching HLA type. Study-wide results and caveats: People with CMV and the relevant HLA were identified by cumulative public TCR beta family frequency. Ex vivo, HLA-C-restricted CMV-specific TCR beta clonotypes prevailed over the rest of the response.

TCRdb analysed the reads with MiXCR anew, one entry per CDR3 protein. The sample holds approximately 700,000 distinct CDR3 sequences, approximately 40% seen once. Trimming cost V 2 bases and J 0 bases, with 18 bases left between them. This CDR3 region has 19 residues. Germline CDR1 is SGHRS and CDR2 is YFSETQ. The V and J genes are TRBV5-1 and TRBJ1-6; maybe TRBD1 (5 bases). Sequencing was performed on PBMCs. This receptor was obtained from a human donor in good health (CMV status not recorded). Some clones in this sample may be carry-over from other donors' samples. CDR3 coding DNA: TGCGCCAGCAGCTTTGACGCCGGGGGAGAGAGCTCCTATAATTCACCCCTCCACTTT. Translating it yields CASSFDAGGESSYNSPLHF.